The 21 T cell receptor beta chains presented below share a single source sample, sequenced in a study of cytotoxic CD8 clonotypes in ibrutinib-treated CLL. Only in-frame clones appear in the TCRdb table, and some are missing; sequencing was by immunoSEQ multiplex PCR. The data contain more than 30,000 clones, around 63% of them singletons. The specimen comprised PBMCs, sampled before ibrutinib treatment. Source of these receptors: a human donor with chronic lymphocytic leukemia.

The chain employs TRBV7-2 and TRBJ2-7, with D uncertain. V lost 6 bases, J lost 3 bases, and 6 bases lay in between. Germline assignment: CDR1 SGHTA and CDR2 FQGNSA. The CDR3 sequence is 11 residues long. Written as DNA, the CDR3 is TGTGCCAGCAGTTCTAACTACGAGCAGTACTTC. Encoded protein: CASSSNYEQYF.

This clone has a handful of counts. The chain's CDR3 is CASSLWDRGHEQYF. CDR3 nucleotide sequence: TGTGCCAGCAGTCTCTGGGACAGGGGCCACGAGCAGTACTTC. V usage is TRBV27 and J usage is TRBJ2-7; the match to TRBD1 covers 10 bases. Germline CDR1 is MNHEY and CDR2 is SMNVEV (reference sequence). V lost 5 bases to trimming and J lost 5 bases; unmatched junction nucleotides: 6. CDR3 length: 14 residues.

The rearrangement joins TRBV4-1 to TRBJ2-5, with D possibly matching TRBD1 (5 bases). The CDR3 has 14 amino acids. Germline CDR1 reads MGHRA; CDR2 reads YSYEKL. V lost 1 base and J 3 bases, leaving 9 bases between the germline ends. CDR3 region: CASSQVAGKETQYF. CDR3 coding DNA: TGCGCCAGCAGCCAAGTTGCAGGGAAAGAGACCCAGTACTTC.

Here the CDR3 DNA reads TGTGCCAGCGACACCGGGACAGGGCCCTCTGGGGCCAACGTCCTGACTTTC. Amino acid sequence: CASDTGTGPSGANVLTF. This rearrangement joins TRBV4-2 to TRBJ2-6; 9 nucleotides agree with TRBD1. V was clipped by 8 bases and J by 0 bases; unmatched bases: 8. Looked up from germline, CDR1 is LGHNA and CDR2 is YNFKEQ. The CDR3 is 17 residues long.

The genes are TRBV5-5 and TRBJ1-6; D remains unclear. V lost 4 bases, J lost 2 bases, and 7 bases lay in between. Germline lookup yields CDR1 SGHKS and CDR2 YYEKEE (reference sequence). The CDR3 is 14 residues long. The CDR3 protein is CASSPGTYNSPLHF. Written as DNA, the CDR3 is TGTGCCAGCAGCCCCGGGACCTATAATTCACCCCTCCACTTT.

In DNA form, the CDR3 reads TGCGCCAGCAGCCAAGATCTGGGGGAGCAGTACTTC. This encodes CASSQDLGEQYF. This chain connects TRBV4-1 to TRBJ2-7; D call uncertain. This CDR3 is 12 amino acids long. The V gene lost 0 bases and the J gene lost 7 bases, with 7 bases spanning the gap. Per germline, CDR1 MGHRA and CDR2 YSYEKL.

This chain links TRBV27 with TRBJ2-7, with 11 positions matching TRBD2. This CDR3 region has 15 residues. V trimming: 2 bases; J trimming: 2 bases; junction bases outside the gene matches: 2. Germline lookup yields CDR1 MNHEY and CDR2 SMNVEV (reference sequence). CDR3 bases: TGTGCCAGCAGTTTAGGGACTAGCGGTACCTACGAGCAGTACTTC. Protein sequence: CASSLGTSGTYEQYF.

CDR3: CASSGGGTDTQYF. CDR3 coding DNA: TGTGCCAGCAGCGGGGGGGGCACAGATACGCAGTATTTT. This chain connects TRBV9 to TRBJ2-3, with D possibly TRBD2 on 6 matching bases. The germline V gene encodes CDR1 SGDLS and CDR2 YYNGEE. V lost 3 bases, J lost 1 base, and 6 bases lay in between. The length of the CDR3 is 13 residues. Combining the CDR3 with reference TRBV9 and TRBJ2-3 gives the whole variable domain DSGVTQTPKHLITATGQRVTLRCSPRSGDLSVYWYQQSLDQGLQFLIQYYNGEERAKGNILERFSAQQFPDLHSELNLSSLELGDSALYFCASSGGGTDTQYFGPGTRLTVL.

This sequence joins TRBV28 and TRBJ2-7; D is undetermined. The ends were cut back, 1 base at V and 6 bases at J, with 13 bases in the middle. The CDR3 sequence is 14 residues long. Germline V CDR1 and CDR2: MDHEN, SYDVKM. The CDR3 reads CASSLSYGEIEQYF. The CDR3 DNA reads as TGTGCCAGCAGTTTATCCTACGGTGAGATCGAGCAGTACTTC.

This chain's CDR3 is CASSYSTLVVYNEQFF. The CDR3 DNA follows: TGTGCCAGCAGTTACTCGACACTAGTGGTTTACAATGAGCAGTTCTTC. The chain joins TRBV6-5 to TRBJ2-1; D may be TRBD2 (5 bases). This CDR3 spans 16 amino acids. Germline lookup yields CDR1 MNHEY and CDR2 SVGAGI. Trimming cost V 0 bases and J 4 bases, with 13 bases left between them.

This clone has more than one count but fewer than ten. The genes are TRBV15 and TRBJ1-4; 9 nucleotides align to TRBD1. The CDR3 extends over 17 amino acids. V gave up 7 bases and J gave up 5 bases; unmatched junction bases: 14. The germline gives CDR1 LNHNV, CDR2 YYDKDF (reference sequence). The CDR3 DNA is TGTGCCACCACCTGGGGGACAGGGATCATCGGCAATGAAAAACTGTTTTTT. It yields the protein CATTWGTGIIGNEKLFF. Combining the CDR3 with reference TRBV15 and TRBJ1-4 gives the whole variable domain DAMVIQNPRYQVTQFGKPVTLSCSQTLNHNVMYWYQQKSSQAPKLLFHYYDKDFNNEADTPDNFQSRRPNTSFCFLDIRSPGLGDTAMYLCATTWGTGIIGNEKLFFGSGTQLSVL.

The chain links TRBV18 to TRBJ2-7, with D perhaps matching TRBD1 or TRBD2 (7 bases each). CDR1 and CDR2 from the germline V gene are KGHSH and LQKENI. The ends were cut back, 3 bases at V and 6 bases at J, with 15 bases in the middle. The CDR3 contains 14 residues. CDR3 DNA: TGTGCCAGCTCACCTACCGACAGGGAGGGCGAGCAGTACTTC. It yields the protein CASSPTDREGEQYF.

This chain joins TRBV28 and TRBJ2-7; tentative D call: TRBD2 (6 bases). The CDR3 extends over 11 amino acids. Trimming shortened V by 11 bases and J by 0 bases, and 8 bases separated the two germline ends. CDR1 MDHEN and CDR2 SYDVKM come from the germline V gene. CDR3: CAGGSSYEQYF. The CDR3 DNA follows: TGTGCCGGGGGGTCCTCCTACGAGCAGTACTTC. Supplemented by reference TRBV28 and TRBJ2-7, the full variable domain reads DVKVTQSSRYLVKRTGEKVFLECVQDMDHENMFWYRQDPGLGLRLIYFSYDVKMKEKGDIPEGYSVSREKKERFSLILESASTNQTSMYLCAGGSSYEQYFGPGTRLTVT.

The rearrangement uses TRBV2 and TRBJ2-1, with TRBD2 identical over 7 bases. The V gene end was trimmed by 6 bases and the J gene end by 2 bases; junction bases not matched to a gene: 7. This CDR3 has 15 residues. In germline, CDR1 is SNHLY, CDR2 FYNNEI. CDR3 protein: CASRPQGGPYNEQFF. In nucleotides, the CDR3 is TGTGCCAGCAGACCCCAGGGAGGGCCCTACAATGAGCAGTTCTTC.

The chain has TRBV5-1 and TRBJ1-4; D is perhaps TRBD1 (6 bases). Per germline, CDR1 SGHRS and CDR2 YFSETQ. The ends were cut back, 2 bases at V and 0 bases at J, with 11 bases in the middle. The CDR3 loop spans 16 amino acids. The CDR3 reads CASSFGQLATNEKLFF. The DNA of the CDR3 is TGCGCCAGCAGCTTCGGACAGCTAGCAACTAATGAAAAACTGTTTTTT.

The chain recombines TRBV18 with TRBJ2-5; TRBD1 or TRBD2 may be the D gene (5 bases each). Germline V gene sequence: CDR1 KGHSH, CDR2 LQKENI. Between the trimmed V and J ends, which lost 1 base and 3 bases, there was a span of 9 bases. This CDR3 has 14 residues. Here the CDR3 DNA reads TGTGCCAGCTCACCACGGGACGGAAAAGAGACCCAGTACTTC. This gives the protein CASSPRDGKETQYF.

The rearrangement uses TRBV28 and TRBJ1-4; a weak D match, TRBD1 (6 bases). CDR3 length: 12 amino acids. V dropped 6 bases and J dropped 8 bases, with 10 bases sitting between them. Germline CDR1 MDHEN, CDR2 SYDVKM. CDR3 bases: TGTGCCAGCAGGCAGGGGATAGAAAAACTGTTTTTT. Encoded protein: CASRQGIEKLFF.

The chain employs TRBV19 and TRBJ2-7; TRBD1 agrees at 11 bases. The CDR3 totals 14 residues. Trimming at V came to 3 bases and at J to 3 bases, leaving 1 base not matched to a gene. Per the germline V gene, CDR1 is LNHDA and CDR2 is SQIVND (reference sequence). The CDR3 spells CASSMDRGRYEQYF. The CDR3 DNA sequence: TGTGCCAGTAGTATGGACAGGGGGCGCTACGAGCAGTACTTC.

The V and J genes are TRBV2 and TRBJ2-1; no definite D call. The CDR3 sequence is 12 residues long. Germline V gene lookup returns CDR1 SNHLY and CDR2 FYNNEI. V lost 10 bases, J lost 12 bases, and 19 bases lay in between. CDR3 loop: CAIHPEAVGQFF. Written as DNA, the CDR3 is TGTGCCATACACCCTGAGGCGGTCGGGCAGTTCTTC.

Points on this clone: Other DNA sequences of this sample code for an identical CDR3. The chain is built from TRBV28 and TRBJ2-7, with D perhaps TRBD2 (5 bases). The germline gives CDR1 MDHEN, CDR2 SYDVKM. V lost 2 bases and J lost 0, with 8 bases in between. The CDR3 has 14 residues. In DNA form, the CDR3 reads TGTGCCAGCAGTTTAGGAGGTTCCTCCTACGAGCAGTACTTC. Its translation is CASSLGGSSYEQYF.

This clone is medium-sized within its sample. The V and J genes are TRBV27 and TRBJ2-7; D ambiguous. Germline V CDR1 and CDR2: MNHEY, SMNVEV (reference sequence). Between the trimmed V and J ends, which lost 6 bases and 3 bases, there was a span of 12 bases. The CDR3 length is 13 residues. CDR3 amino acids: CASSDKPHYEQYF. In DNA form, the CDR3 reads TGTGCCAGCAGCGATAAACCCCACTACGAGCAGTACTTC.